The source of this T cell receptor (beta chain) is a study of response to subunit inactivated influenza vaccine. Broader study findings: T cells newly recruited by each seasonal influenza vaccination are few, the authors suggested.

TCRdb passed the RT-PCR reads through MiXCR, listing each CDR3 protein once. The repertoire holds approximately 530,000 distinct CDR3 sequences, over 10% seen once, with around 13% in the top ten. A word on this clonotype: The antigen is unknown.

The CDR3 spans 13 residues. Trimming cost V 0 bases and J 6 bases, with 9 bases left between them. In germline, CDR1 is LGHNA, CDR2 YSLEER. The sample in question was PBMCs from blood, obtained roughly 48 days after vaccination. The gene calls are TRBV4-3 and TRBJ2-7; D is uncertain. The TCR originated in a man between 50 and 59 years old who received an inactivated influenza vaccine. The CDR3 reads CASSQDRAREQYF. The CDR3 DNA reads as TGCGCCAGCAGCCAAGATCGGGCACGCGAGCAGTACTTC.